This TCR beta chain was sequenced during a study of blood T cell repertoires in COVID-19. In the study overall: Samples taken during acute and convalescent COVID-19 were collected in the United States, Italy and Spain.

Authors' analysis steps: Reference gene primers were amplified, and this amplification served to estimate nucleated cell counts. The data were produced by immunoSEQ multiplex PCR, yet TCRdb's version contains in-frame clones alone and is incomplete. The V and J calls and clone size were taken over from that table, and D and trimming were inferred from the DNA. Of 300,000 or so clones listed, roughly 85% are singletons. Participants spanned ages about 18 to 90 years and resided in 20 to 25 US areas. Participant reports of clinical history set cohort assignment. V lost 1 base and J 6 bases, leaving 7 bases between the germline ends. Germline V CDR1 and CDR2: LGHNA, YNFKEQ. The length of the CDR3 is 13 residues.

This clonotype was sampled from a woman in her forties with acute COVID-19. Source material: PBMCs or T cells enriched from blood (not recorded which). This chain joins TRBV4-2 and TRBJ1-5; D is uncertain. In DNA, the CDR3 is TGTGCCAGCAGCCAAGCCAATAGTCAGCCCCAGCATTTT. Amino acid sequence: CASSQANSQPQHF.